One sample yielded the 17 T cell receptor delta chains listed below, sequenced in a study of gammadelta T cells in human blood. With CATT, TCRdb re-called clones from the RT-PCR reads. The data hold over 350 delta-chain clones, with roughly a sixth observed a single time. The sample taken for sequencing was non-Vgamma9Vdelta2 gamma-delta T cells from adult blood. These receptors all stem from a human donor.

Note on this clone: A far larger clone is one nucleotide away, so this likely arose from a read error. The chain combines TRDV1 with TRDJ1; 11 bases align to TRDD3. This CDR3 comprises 20 residues. Per germline, CDR1 TSWWSYY and CDR2 QGS. This CDR3 reads CALGETAFLWGIHQTDKPIF. The CDR3 nucleotides are TGTGCTCTTGGGGAAACTGCCTTCCTCTGGGGGATACATCAAACCGATAAACCCATCTTT.

In its sample, this clone was seen a few times. The mismatch at residue 3 between this DNA's translation and the TCRdb protein of a much larger clone likely reflects a read error; the protein shown is translated from the DNA. The rearrangement uses TRDV1 and TRDJ1; possibly TRDD3 for D (5 bases). CDR3 size: 16 residues. Germline CDR1 and CDR2: TSWWSYY and QGS. The CDR3 bases are TGTGCTCATGGGGAAACACGGGGCTGGTACACCGATAAACTCATCTTT. As protein: CAHGETRGWYTDKLIF.

This clone was detected only a few times. It differs at one base from a far larger clone, so likely a read error. The chain links TRAV23/DV6 to TRDJ1; 10 nucleotides agree with TRDD3. This CDR3 is built from 21 residues. Germline CDR1 NTAFDY, CDR2 IRPDVSE (reference sequence). Here the CDR3 DNA reads TGTGCTGTACACTCCTTCTTAAGTTACTGGGGGATTTCCCTGTACACCGATAAACTCATCTTT. Its protein product is CAVHSFLSYWGISLYTDKLIF.

This clone is large by share. Other DNA sequences from this sample encode an identical CDR3 as well. This rearrangement joins TRDV1 to TRDJ2, with 11 positions matching TRDD3. Germline V lookup: CDR1 TSWWSYY, CDR2 QGS. V was clipped by 3 bases and J by 5 bases; unmatched bases: 23. The CDR3 is 22 residues long. This chain's CDR3 is CALGDPWRKFVLGDIVTAQLFF. The CDR3 DNA reads TGTGCTCTTGGGGATCCTTGGCGAAAGTTCGTACTGGGGGATATCGTCACAGCACAACTCTTCTTT.

This clone is classed as medium-sized. A much bigger clone sits one base away, suggesting this may be a read error. Within the sample, other DNA sequences also encode this same CDR3. The V call is TRDV1, the J call TRDJ1; D perhaps matches TRDD3 (6 bases). Germline lookup yields CDR1 TSWWSYY and CDR2 QGS. The CDR3 totals 19 residues. Here the CDR3 reads CALGELSFVGVAYTDKLIF. CDR3 nucleotide sequence: TGTGCTCTTGGGGAACTATCCTTTGTGGGGGTCGCGTACACTGATAAACTCATCTTT.

This clone came up a few times. TCRdb's protein for this DNA is that of a much larger clone and differs from the translation at residue 6, likely a read error; the protein shown is the DNA translation. The V and J genes are TRDV1 and TRDJ1; the match to TRDD3 covers 13 bases. The J gene, missing from TCRdb, was assigned here through DNA to germline matching. J gave up 0 bases and V 1 base, and 32 bases lay outside the gene matches. CDR3 size: 27 residues. The germline CDR1 and CDR2 sequences are TSWWSYY and QGS. This CDR3 reads CALGERVWGGPMGNWGIRLPYTDKLIF. In DNA, the CDR3 is TGTGCTCTTGGGGAACGAGTGTGGGGAGGTCCTATGGGAAACTGGGGGATACGCCTTCCGTACACCGATAAACTCATCTTT.

In the case of this clone: It is likely a read error: a sequence one base away is far more abundant. This chain uses TRDV1 with TRDJ2, with D perhaps TRDD2 (9 bases). Germline V gives CDR1 TSWWSYY, CDR2 QGS. CDR3 size: 25 residues. V was cut by 0 bases and J by 0 bases, with 35 bases left in between. The chain's CDR3 is CALGELRSPFLRLLGAPALTAQLFF. CDR3 bases: TGTGCTCTTGGGGAACTAAGGTCCCCCTTCCTACGATTACTGGGGGCCCCAGCTTTGACAGCACAACTCTTCTTT.

Worth noting for this clone: This likely traces to a read error, being one base from a far larger clone. Other nucleotide sequences from this sample produce the same CDR3. V is TRDV1 and J is TRDJ1, with 13 bases identical to TRDD3. Unmatched junction bases numbered 31, after V lost 0 bases and J lost 0 bases. The CDR3 contains 27 residues. Germline CDR1 and CDR2: TSWWSYY and QGS. CDR3 region: CALGELVWGGPMGNWGIRLPYTDKLIF. DNA for the CDR3: TGTGCTCTTGGGGAACTAGTGTGGGGAGGTCCTATGGGAAACTGGGGGATACGCCTTCCATACACCGATAAACTCATCTTT.

This clone is labeled medium-sized (0.01 to 0.1%). One base away lies a much larger clone, so this may be a sequencing read error. In the same sample, other DNA sequences code for this CDR3. The chain carries TRDV1 and TRDJ1; 10 nucleotides line up with TRDD3. Looked up from germline, CDR1 is TSWWSYY and CDR2 is QGS. The CDR3 extends over 22 amino acids. The CDR3 sequence is CALGELGALPGTGGSYTDKLIF. In DNA form, the CDR3 reads TGTGCTCTTGGGGAACTAGGGGCCCTTCCTGGTACTGGGGGATCGTACACTGATAAACTCATCTTT.

This clone ranks as medium-sized. Possible read error: a much larger clone is one base away. The sample contains more than one DNA sequence encoding this CDR3. This chain joins TRDV1 and TRDJ1; weak D call: TRDD2 (5 bases). Germline CDR1 is TSWWSYY and CDR2 is QGS. The CDR3 extends over 22 amino acids. The CDR3 DNA follows: TGTGCTCTTGGGGAACGGGCCCTTATTCCTCCGGCGGTGGGACTGTACACTGATAAACTCATCTTT. This gives the protein CALGERALIPPAVGLYTDKLIF.

The V and J genes are TRDV1 and TRDJ1; 12 bases match TRDD3. Here the J gene was assigned by germline matching of the DNA, as TCRdb has none. Trimming cost V 5 bases and J 7 bases; bases outside gene matches: 14. Looked up from germline, CDR1 is TSWWSYY and CDR2 is QGS. The CDR3 covers 17 residues. The CDR3 reads CALGKFYWGIHYPKLIF. CDR3 sequence (DNA): TGTGCTCTTGGGAAATTCTACTGGGGGATACATTATCCTAAACTCATCTTT.

In this sample, this clone turned up a few times. A far larger clone is one base from this, pointing to a likely read error. The chain carries TRDV1 and TRDJ1; 11 nucleotides align to TRDD3. Germline-derived CDR1 and CDR2 are TSWWSYY and QGS. This CDR3 has 20 residues. The trim removed 2 bases at V and 2 bases at J, leaving 16 bases unmatched. CDR3 coding DNA: TGTGCTCTTGGGGAAACTGCCTTCCTCTGGGGGATACAGCAAACCGATAAACTCATCTTT. Translated, it gives CALGETAFLWGIQQTDKLIF.

This clone came up a few times. Given a far larger clone just one base away, this is likely a sequencing read error. Other DNA variants within this sample encode the same CDR3. The chain links TRDV3 to TRDJ1, with TRDD3 matching over 9 bases. The germline CDR1 and CDR2 sequences are TVYSNPD and GDNSRS (reference sequence). The CDR3 extends over 15 amino acids. V shed 2 bases and J 8 bases; nucleotides not matched to a gene: 15. The CDR3 coding sequence is TGTGCCTTTTTCGAGTCCCTCGACTGGGGGAACAAACTCATCTTT. Translated: CAFFESLDWGNKLIF.

This clone has just a few counts. This likely reflects a read error, since a far larger clone is one base away. The rearrangement links TRAV36/DV7 to TRDJ1; 10 nucleotides match TRDD3. CDR1 and CDR2 from the germline V gene are VTNFRS and LTSSGIE (reference sequence). V was pared by 5 bases and J by 1 base, with 26 bases of the junction left unmatched. The CDR3 runs to 21 residues. The CDR3 spells CAVHSFSSYWGISLSTDKLIF. The CDR3 DNA is TGTGCTGTACACTCCTTCTCAAGTTACTGGGGGATTTCCCTGTCCACCGATAAACTCATCTTT.

As for this clone: This likely came from a read error, as a far larger clone is one base away. This specimen includes other DNA sequences encoding the same CDR3. The rearrangement links TRDV1 to TRDJ1; 8 bases are shared with TRDD3. From germline, CDR1 is TSWWSYY and CDR2 QGS. The CDR3 length is 21 residues. The CDR3 region has the DNA TGTGCTCTTGGGCCCCGCAGGGTACTGGGGGCAAGAAAATCGTACACAGATAAACTCATCTTT. As protein: CALGPRRVLGARKSYTDKLIF.

Details on this clone: This sequence is one base from a far larger clone and is likely a read error. The same CDR3 also results from other DNA sequences found in this sample. V and J are TRDV1 and TRDJ1, with TRDD3 matching 12 bases. This CDR3 spans 15 amino acids. Germline assignment: CDR1 TSWWSYY and CDR2 QGS. After removal of 8 bases from V and 5 bases from J, the junction contained 9 bases not matched to a gene. CDR3 sequence reads: CALRTGGYLDDKLIF. The CDR3 DNA sequence: TGTGCTCTTCGTACTGGGGGATACTTGGATGATAAACTCATCTTT.

A note on this clone: Since a far larger clone is one base different, this is likely a read error. This sample also contains other DNA sequences that code for the same CDR3. The V call is TRDV1, the J call TRDJ1, with TRDD3 matching 10 bases. Germline V CDR1 and CDR2: TSWWSYY, QGS. This CDR3 region has 23 residues. Unmatched junction bases numbered 26, after V lost 0 bases and J lost 4 bases. The CDR3 reads CALGELGFRFLSPTGGCFDKLIF. The CDR3 DNA reads TGTGCTCTTGGGGAACTGGGGTTTAGATTCCTATCCCCTACTGGGGGATGTTTCGATAAACTCATCTTT.